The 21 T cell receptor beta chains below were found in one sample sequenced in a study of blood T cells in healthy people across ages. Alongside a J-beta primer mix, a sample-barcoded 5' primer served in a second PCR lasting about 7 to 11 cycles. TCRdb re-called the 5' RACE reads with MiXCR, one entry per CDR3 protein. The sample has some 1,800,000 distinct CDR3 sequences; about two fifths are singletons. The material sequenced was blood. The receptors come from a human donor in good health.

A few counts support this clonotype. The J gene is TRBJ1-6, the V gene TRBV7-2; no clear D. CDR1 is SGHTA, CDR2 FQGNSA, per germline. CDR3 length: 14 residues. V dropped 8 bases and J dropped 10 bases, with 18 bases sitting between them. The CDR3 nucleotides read TGTGCCAGCGGTATCAGAGATTTACAGTCACCCCTCCACTTT. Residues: CASGIRDLQSPLHF. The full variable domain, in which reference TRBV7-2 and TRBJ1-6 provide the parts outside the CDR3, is GAGVSQSPSNKVTEKGKDVELRCDPISGHTALYWYRQSLGQGLEFLIYFQGNSAPDKSGLPSDRFSAERTGGSVSTLTIQRTQQEDSAVYLCASGIRDLQSPLHFGNGTRLTVT.

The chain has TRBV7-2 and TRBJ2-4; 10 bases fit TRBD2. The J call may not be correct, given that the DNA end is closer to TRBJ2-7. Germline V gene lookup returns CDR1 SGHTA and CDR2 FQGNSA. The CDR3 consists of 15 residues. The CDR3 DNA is TGTGCCAGCAGCTTTTCTAGCGGGGGACAATACGAGCAGTACTTC. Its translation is CASSFSSGGQYEQYF.

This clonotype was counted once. The CDR3 DNA follows: TGTGCCAGTAGTATTCAACAGACACAAGAGACCCAGTACTTC. As protein: CASSIQQTQETQYF. The chain employs TRBV19 and TRBJ2-5, with unresolved D. The CDR3 is 14 residues long. The germline CDR1 and CDR2 sequences are LNHDA and SQIVND (reference sequence). Trimming stripped 3 bases from V and 2 bases from J, with 10 bases between.

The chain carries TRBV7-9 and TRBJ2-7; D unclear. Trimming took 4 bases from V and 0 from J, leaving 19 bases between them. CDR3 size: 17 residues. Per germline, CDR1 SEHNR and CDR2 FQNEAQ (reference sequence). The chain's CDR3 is CASSSSPRATSSYEQYF. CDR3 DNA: TGTGCCAGCAGCTCCTCCCCCCGGGCGACGAGCTCCTACGAGCAGTACTTC.

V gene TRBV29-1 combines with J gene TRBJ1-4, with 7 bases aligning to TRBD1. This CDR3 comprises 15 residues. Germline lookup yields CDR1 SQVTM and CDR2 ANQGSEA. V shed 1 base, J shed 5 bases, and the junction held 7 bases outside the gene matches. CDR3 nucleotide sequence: TGCAGCGTTGAAGTCTTGACAGGGACGAATGAAAAACTGTTTTTT. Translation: CSVEVLTGTNEKLFF.

The CDR3: CASSPPGEDYGYTF. The CDR3 bases are TGTGCCAGCAGCCCCCCCGGGGAGGACTATGGCTACACCTTC. The V gene is TRBV28, the J gene TRBJ1-2; D unresolved. The CDR3 covers 14 residues. Deletions cut 6 bases from V and 3 bases from J, with 14 bases between. Germline V gene lookup returns CDR1 MDHEN and CDR2 SYDVKM.

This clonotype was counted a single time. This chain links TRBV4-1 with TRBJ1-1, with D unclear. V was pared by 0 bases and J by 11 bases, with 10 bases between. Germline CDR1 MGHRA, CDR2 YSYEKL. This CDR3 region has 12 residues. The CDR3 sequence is CASSQDLRSAFF. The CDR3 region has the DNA TGCGCCAGCAGCCAAGATCTTCGGTCGGCTTTCTTT.

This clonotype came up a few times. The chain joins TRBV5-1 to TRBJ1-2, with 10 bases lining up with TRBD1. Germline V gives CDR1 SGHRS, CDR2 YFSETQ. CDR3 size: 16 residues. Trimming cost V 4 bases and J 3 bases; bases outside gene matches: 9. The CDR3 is CASSTGTGVIDYGYTF. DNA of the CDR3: TGCGCCAGCAGCACCGGGACAGGGGTAATCGACTATGGCTACACCTTC.

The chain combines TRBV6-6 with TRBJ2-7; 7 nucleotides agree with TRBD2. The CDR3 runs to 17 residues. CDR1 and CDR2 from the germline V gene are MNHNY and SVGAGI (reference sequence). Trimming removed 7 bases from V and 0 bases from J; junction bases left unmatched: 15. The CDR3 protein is CASKKFPLATSSYEQYF. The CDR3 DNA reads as TGTGCCAGCAAAAAATTCCCACTAGCGACGAGCTCCTACGAGCAGTACTTC.

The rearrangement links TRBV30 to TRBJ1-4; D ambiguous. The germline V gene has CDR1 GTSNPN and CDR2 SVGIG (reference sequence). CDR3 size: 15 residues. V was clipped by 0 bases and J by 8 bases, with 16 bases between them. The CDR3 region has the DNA TGTGCCTGGAGTGTACAAGGGATTAGGAGGGAAAAACTGTTTTTT. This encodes CAWSVQGIRREKLFF.

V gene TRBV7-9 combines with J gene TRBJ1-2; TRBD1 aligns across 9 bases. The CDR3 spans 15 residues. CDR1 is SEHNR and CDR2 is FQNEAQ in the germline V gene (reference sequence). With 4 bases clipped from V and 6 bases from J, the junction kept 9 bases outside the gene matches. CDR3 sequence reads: CASSSGQGGRNGYTF. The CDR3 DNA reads TGTGCCAGCAGCTCGGGACAGGGAGGGAGGAATGGCTACACCTTC.

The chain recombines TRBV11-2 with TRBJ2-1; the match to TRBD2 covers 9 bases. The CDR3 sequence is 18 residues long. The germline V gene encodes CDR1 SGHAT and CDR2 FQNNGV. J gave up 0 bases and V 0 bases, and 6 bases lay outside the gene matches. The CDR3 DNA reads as TGTGCCAGCAGCTTAGATCTCAGGCGGGGGGGCTCCTACAATGAGCAGTTCTTC. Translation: CASSLDLRRGGSYNEQFF.

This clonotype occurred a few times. The CDR3 nucleotides read TGTGCCAGCACAGACAACACCTACGAGCAGTACTTC. It specifies CASTDNTYEQYF. The V call is TRBV6-6, the J call TRBJ2-7; D is undetermined. CDR3 size: 12 residues. Germline V gene lookup returns CDR1 MNHNY and CDR2 SVGAGI (reference sequence). The V and J ends lost 7 bases and 2 bases respectively, with 9 bases between them.

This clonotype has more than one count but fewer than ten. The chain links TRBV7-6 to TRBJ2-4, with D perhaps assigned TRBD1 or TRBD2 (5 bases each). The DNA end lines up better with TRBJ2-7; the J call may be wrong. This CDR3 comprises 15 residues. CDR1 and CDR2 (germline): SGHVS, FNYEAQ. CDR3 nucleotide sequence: TGTGCCAGCAGTTACCGGGACGGAATACCCTACGAGCAGTACTTC. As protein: CASSYRDGIPYEQYF.

This chain's CDR3 is CASSLESSGGYNNEQFF. CDR3 bases: TGCGCCAGCAGCTTGGAAAGTAGCGGGGGGTATAACAATGAGCAGTTCTTC. This chain connects TRBV5-1 to TRBJ2-1; TRBD2 aligns across 10 bases. V was clipped by 0 bases and J by 5 bases; unmatched bases: 8. There are 17 residues in the CDR3. The germline V gene has CDR1 SGHRS and CDR2 YFSETQ.

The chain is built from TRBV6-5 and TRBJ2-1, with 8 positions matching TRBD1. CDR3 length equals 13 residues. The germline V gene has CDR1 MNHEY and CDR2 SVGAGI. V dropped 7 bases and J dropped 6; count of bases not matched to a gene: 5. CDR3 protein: CASKIQGANEQFF. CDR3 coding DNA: TGTGCCAGCAAAATCCAGGGGGCCAATGAGCAGTTCTTC.

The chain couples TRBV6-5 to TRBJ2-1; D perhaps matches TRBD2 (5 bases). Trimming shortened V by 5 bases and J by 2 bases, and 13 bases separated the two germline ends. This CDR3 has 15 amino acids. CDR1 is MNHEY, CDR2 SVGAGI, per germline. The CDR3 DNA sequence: TGTGCCAGCAGTACCCACGGGGAGACCTACAATGAGCAGTTCTTC. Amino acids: CASSTHGETYNEQFF.

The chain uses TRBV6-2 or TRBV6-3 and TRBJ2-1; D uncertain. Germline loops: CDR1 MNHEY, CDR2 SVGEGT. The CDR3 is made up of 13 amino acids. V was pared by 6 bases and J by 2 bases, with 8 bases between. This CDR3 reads CASRTVPYNEQFF. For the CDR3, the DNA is TGTGCCAGCAGAACTGTACCCTACAATGAGCAGTTCTTC.

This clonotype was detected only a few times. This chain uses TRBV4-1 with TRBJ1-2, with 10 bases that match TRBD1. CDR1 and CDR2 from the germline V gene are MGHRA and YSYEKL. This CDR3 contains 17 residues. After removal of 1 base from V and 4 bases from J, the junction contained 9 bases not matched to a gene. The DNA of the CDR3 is TGCGCCAGCAGCCAAGGCATGGGACAGGGGAAAGTCTATGGCTACACCTTC. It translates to CASSQGMGQGKVYGYTF.

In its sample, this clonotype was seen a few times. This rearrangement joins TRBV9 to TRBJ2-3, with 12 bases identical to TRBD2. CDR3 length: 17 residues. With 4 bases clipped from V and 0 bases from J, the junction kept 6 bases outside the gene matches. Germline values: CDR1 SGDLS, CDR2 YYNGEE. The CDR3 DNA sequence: TGTGCCAGCAGCCAAACGACTAGCGGGGGTAGCACAGATACGCAGTATTTT. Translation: CASSQTTSGGSTDTQYF. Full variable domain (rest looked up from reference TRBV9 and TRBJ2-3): DSGVTQTPKHLITATGQRVTLRCSPRSGDLSVYWYQQSLDQGLQFLIQYYNGEERAKGNILERFSAQQFPDLHSELNLSSLELGDSALYFCASSQTTSGGSTDTQYFGPGTRLTVL.

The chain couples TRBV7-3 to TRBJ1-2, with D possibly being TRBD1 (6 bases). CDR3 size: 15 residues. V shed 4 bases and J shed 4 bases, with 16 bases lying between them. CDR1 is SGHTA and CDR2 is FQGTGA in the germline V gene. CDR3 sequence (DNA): TGTGCCAGCAGCTCAGGCGGGGGCGGGAGCTATGGCTACACCTTC. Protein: CASSSGGGGSYGYTF.